This T cell receptor (beta chain) was sequenced for a study of early T cells in non-severe SARS-CoV-2 infection. Molecules of cDNA were individually given unique molecular identifiers that were attached to them. MiXCR, run by TCRdb on the 5' RACE reads, gives a single entry per CDR3 protein. The sample yields tens of thousands of distinct CDR3 sequences, 15% to 19% seen once. The CDR3 sequence is 17 residues long. Germline CDR1 SGHVS, CDR2 FQNEAQ. The germline V and J ends were trimmed by 5 bases and 1 base, with 18 bases remaining between them. Many counts were recorded for this clonotype. The gene calls are TRBV7-8 and TRBJ1-5; the D gene is possibly TRBD1 (6 bases). The sample comprised whole blood. This receptor was taken from an adult who was a healthcare worker with PCR-confirmed SARS-CoV-2 infection or an uninfected control (not recorded which). The CDR3 DNA reads TGTGCCAGCAGCCCGCGACCGTCGGGGGCCAGCAATCAGCCCCAGCATTTT. Translation: CASSPRPSGASNQPQHF.